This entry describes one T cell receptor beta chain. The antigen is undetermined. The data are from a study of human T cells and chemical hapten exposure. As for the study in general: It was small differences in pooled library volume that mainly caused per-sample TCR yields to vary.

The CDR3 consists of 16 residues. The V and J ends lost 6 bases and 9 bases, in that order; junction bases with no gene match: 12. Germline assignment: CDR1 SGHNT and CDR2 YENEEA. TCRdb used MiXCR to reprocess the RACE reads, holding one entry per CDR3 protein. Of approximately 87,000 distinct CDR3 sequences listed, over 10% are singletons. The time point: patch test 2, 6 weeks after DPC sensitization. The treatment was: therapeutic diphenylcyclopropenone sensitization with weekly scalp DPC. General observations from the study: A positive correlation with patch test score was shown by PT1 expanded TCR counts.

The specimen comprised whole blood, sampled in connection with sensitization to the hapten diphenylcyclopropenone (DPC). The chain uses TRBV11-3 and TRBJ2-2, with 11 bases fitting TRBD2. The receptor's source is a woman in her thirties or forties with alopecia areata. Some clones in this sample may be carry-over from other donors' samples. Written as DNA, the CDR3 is TGTGCCAGCAGTTATACTAGCGGGAGACCTGCCCGGGAGCTGTTTTTT. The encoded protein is CASSYTSGRPARELFF. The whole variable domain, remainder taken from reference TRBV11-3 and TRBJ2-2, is EAGVVQSPRYKIIEKKQPVAFWCNPISGHNTLYWYLQNLGQGPELLIRYENEEAVDDSQLPKDRFSAERLKGVDSTLKIQPAELGDSAVYLCASSYTSGRPARELFFGEGSRLTVL.